Listed here are 13 T cell receptor beta chains from one sample, sequenced in a study of radiotherapy plus CTLA-4 blockade in lung cancer (dated by TCRdb to 2016 to 2019). The method was the immunoSEQ multiplex PCR assay. Held by TCRdb, this immuneACCESS table contains in-frame sequences only and omits some clones. Under half of the omission traces to an unresolved V gene where checked; the cause of the rest is unknown. The sample has 90,000 to 130,000 clones on record, roughly 80% of them singletons. 3% to 4% of the sample is in the top ten clones. This material consisted of peripheral blood, taken from a patient treated with radiotherapy plus ipilimumab. The receptors were sampled from a human donor with non-small cell lung cancer that progressed on radiotherapy plus ipilimumab. Some clones in this sample may be carry-over from other donors' samples.

The count of this clone is one. This chain uses TRBV2 with TRBJ2-7, with 7 nucleotides matching TRBD1. The J segment lost 3 bases and the V segment lost 4 bases, leaving 3 bases of the junction unmatched. The CDR3 length is 13 residues. Germline V lookup: CDR1 SNHLY, CDR2 FYNNEI. The CDR3 protein is CASSGQGLYEQYF. CDR3 coding DNA: TGTGCCAGCAGTGGACAGGGCCTCTACGAGCAGTACTTC.

The chain links TRBV5-6 to TRBJ1-1, with unresolved D. The CDR3 is 14 amino acids. Germline lookup yields CDR1 SGHDT and CDR2 YYEEEE. Trimming removed 0 bases at V and 2 bases at J, with 8 bases between. CDR3 sequence reads: CASSLVRDNTEAFF. Here the CDR3 DNA reads TGTGCCAGCAGCTTGGTTAGGGATAACACTGAAGCTTTCTTT. Variable domain in full (rest from reference TRBV5-6 and TRBJ1-1): DAGVTQSPTHLIKTRGQQVTLRCSPKSGHDTVSWYQQALGQGPQFIFQYYEEEERQRGNFPDRFSGHQFPNYSSELNVNALLLGDSALYLCASSLVRDNTEAFFGQGTRLTVV.

This clone was picked up a small number of times. The J gene is TRBJ2-7, the V gene TRBV29-1, with a tentative D call TRBD2 (7 bases). CDR3 length equals 13 residues. V was cut by 7 bases and J by 6 bases, with 19 bases left in between. CDR1 and CDR2 from the germline V gene are SQVTM and ANQGSEA. CDR3 sequence (DNA): TGCAGCGGTGCGGGGCAGGGGAGGGGCGAGCAGTACTTC. It is translated as CSGAGQGRGEQYF.

The rearrangement links TRBV4-1 to TRBJ2-1; 7 nucleotides line up with TRBD1. There are 16 residues in the CDR3. From germline, CDR1 is MGHRA and CDR2 YSYEKL. J gave up 4 bases and V 4 bases, and 10 bases lay outside the gene matches. The CDR3 sequence is CASSRIPDRAYNEQFF. The CDR3 coding sequence is TGCGCCAGCAGCCGAATCCCCGACAGGGCGTACAATGAGCAGTTCTTC.

V is TRBV7-2 and J is TRBJ1-6, with TRBD1 as a possible D gene (5 bases). Germline loops: CDR1 SGHTA, CDR2 FQGNSA. V was shortened by 0 bases and J by 9 bases, with 9 bases between the two germline ends. The CDR3 has 14 amino acids. The CDR3 here is CASSLATEGSPLHF. In DNA form, the CDR3 reads TGTGCCAGCAGCTTAGCGACAGAGGGTTCACCCCTCCACTTT.

The V gene is TRBV9, the J gene TRBJ2-1; no clear D. Trimming pared 3 bases from V and 0 bases from J, leaving 4 bases between. There are 13 residues in the CDR3. Germline loops: CDR1 SGDLS, CDR2 YYNGEE. Here the CDR3 DNA reads TGTGCCAGCAGCGGGCGCTCCTACAATGAGCAGTTCTTC. Its translation is CASSGRSYNEQFF.

The chain has TRBV7-3 and TRBJ1-2; D is unclear. The CDR3 has 14 residues. From germline, CDR1 is SGHTA and CDR2 FQGTGA. The V end was cut by 2 bases, the J end by 8 bases, with 15 bases between. Written as DNA, the CDR3 is TGTGCCAGCAGCTTATTCGAGAGGCCCGAGGGCTACACCTTC. Its translation: CASSLFERPEGYTF.

This clone was observed a few times. V and J are TRBV7-3 and TRBJ1-1; D is uncertain. Trimming took 1 base from V and 1 from J, leaving 10 bases between them. Per germline, CDR1 SGHTA and CDR2 FQGTGA. There are 15 residues in the CDR3. CDR3 loop: CASSLIQVPNTEAFF. Written as DNA, the CDR3 is TGTGCCAGCAGCTTAATTCAGGTCCCGAACACTGAAGCTTTCTTT.

The gene calls are TRBV13 and TRBJ1-6, with 8 nucleotides matching TRBD1. The CDR3 is 15 amino acids. The trim removed 3 bases at V and 7 bases at J, leaving 5 bases unmatched. Germline V CDR1 and CDR2: PRHDT, FYEKMQ (reference sequence). The CDR3 DNA sequence: TGTGCCAGCAGCTTCCGGGACAGGACCAATTCACCCCTCCACTTT. Amino acids: CASSFRDRTNSPLHF. Complete variable domain (other parts from reference TRBV13 and TRBJ1-6): AAGVIQSPRHLIKEKRETATLKCYPIPRHDTVYWYQQGPGQDPQFLISFYEKMQSDKGSIPDRFSAQQFSDYHSELNMSSLELGDSALYFCASSFRDRTNSPLHFGNGTRLTVT.

V usage is TRBV27 and J usage is TRBJ2-1; 14 positions match TRBD2. This CDR3 region has 17 residues. Losses at the gene ends were 6 bases for V and 10 bases for J; bases not matched to a gene: 14. The germline gives CDR1 MNHEY, CDR2 SMNVEV (reference sequence). The CDR3 sequence: CASRTEGLAGVVREQFF. In nucleotides, the CDR3 is TGTGCCAGCAGAACAGAGGGACTAGCGGGGGTGGTTCGAGAGCAGTTCTTC.

The chain carries TRBV7-2 and TRBJ1-2, with no clear D. V was trimmed by 0 bases and J by 4 bases, leaving 6 bases between them. The germline CDR1 and CDR2 sequences are SGHTA and FQGNSA. The CDR3 sequence is 13 residues long. The CDR3, as DNA: TGTGCCAGCAGCTTAGCAAGTTCCTATGGCTACACCTTC. Protein product: CASSLASSYGYTF.

This clone was counted at least ten times. The chain links TRBV19 to TRBJ1-2, with D maybe TRBD1 (6 bases). The CDR3 totals 13 residues. Germline CDR1 LNHDA, CDR2 SQIVND (reference sequence). V gave up 1 base and J gave up 7 bases, with 10 bases separating them. The CDR3 nucleotides read TGTGCCAGTAGTATAGGGACAGTACCTGGCTACACCTTC. Translation gives CASSIGTVPGYTF.

The chain couples TRBV5-1 to TRBJ1-1; the D gene is possibly TRBD1 (6 bases). The length of the CDR3 is 13 residues. Germline-derived CDR1 and CDR2 are SGHRS and YFSETQ. V was pared by 4 bases and J by 7 bases, with 14 bases between. The CDR3 loop is CASSHRGGGEAFF. DNA of the CDR3: TGCGCCAGCAGCCATCGAGGGGGTGGTGAAGCTTTCTTT. Using reference TRBV5-1 and TRBJ1-1 for the parts outside the CDR3, the full variable domain is KAGVTQTPRYLIKTRGQQVTLSCSPISGHRSVSWYQQTPGQGLQFLFEYFSETQRNKGNFPGRFSGRQFSNSRSEMNVSTLELGDSALYLCASSHRGGGEAFFGQGTRLTVV.